The sequence of this T cell receptor beta chain was determined in a study of response to subunit inactivated influenza vaccine. MiXCR, run by TCRdb on the RT-PCR reads, gives a single entry per CDR3 protein. The sample has some 570,000 distinct CDR3 sequences; about 11% are singletons. Per the germline V gene, CDR1 is MNHEY and CDR2 is SVGEGT. This CDR3 has 15 amino acids. V shed 2 bases, J shed 7 bases, and the junction held 6 bases outside the gene matches. This clonotype was observed a handful of times. These data also featured in a second study, about T cells expressing NK-cell markers. From that paper: What made the TCR beta cDNA was 5'RACE template switching with UMIs.

The receptor's source is a man over 45 who received an inactivated influenza vaccine. Sequenced material: PBMCs from blood, taken on the day of vaccination. The chain is built from TRBV6-2 or TRBV6-3 and TRBJ2-2, with 8 bases that match TRBD1. CDR3 protein: CASSYRDRLGGELFF. DNA of the CDR3: TGTGCCAGCAGTTACCGGGACAGGTTGGGCGGGGAGCTGTTTTTT.